This T cell receptor beta chain was retrieved from a study of T-cell memory formation after mild COVID-19. This clonotype was counted ten times or more. UMIs and sample barcodes were carried by the TCR alpha and TCR beta cDNA libraries that 5'RACE produced using constant-segment primers. TCRdb re-called the 5' RACE reads through MiXCR, storing one row per CDR3 protein. The sample lists a few hundred thousand distinct CDR3 sequences, just under 20% seen once, with over 20% in the top ten. The CDR3 consists of 15 residues. V lost 0 bases to trimming and J lost 5 bases; unmatched junction nucleotides: 5. Germline-derived CDR1 and CDR2 are SGHRS and YFSETQ.

The TCR sequence derives from a man in his late teens or twenties who had mild COVID-19 (a few samples of this study predate the infection). Cell type and time point are not known. The rearrangement links TRBV5-1 to TRBJ2-1; TRBD2 matches 7 bases. The specimen sequenced was PBMCs or a T cell subset sorted from them (not recorded which). The CDR3 DNA reads as TGCGCCAGCAGCTTGGCTAACGGGGGGAACAATGAGCAGTTCTTC. This codes for CASSLANGGNNEQFF. Combining the CDR3 with reference TRBV5-1 and TRBJ2-1 gives the whole variable domain KAGVTQTPRYLIKTRGQQVTLSCSPISGHRSVSWYQQTPGQGLQFLFEYFSETQRNKGNFPGRFSGRQFSNSRSEMNVSTLELGDSALYLCASSLANGGNNEQFFGPGTRLTVL.